These 4 T cell receptor beta chains originate from one sample sequenced in a study of T cell responses to AZD1222 COVID-19 vaccine. Libraries were prepared by immunoSEQ multiplex PCR; TCRdb keeps only in-frame clonotypes and omits some of them. The profile shows over 110,000 clones, roughly 90% of them singletons. This sample comprised peripheral blood, obtained on day 0 of AZD1222 vaccination. The receptor source for this set is an adult in good health.

V and J are TRBV30 and TRBJ2-1, with D perhaps TRBD2 (6 bases). This CDR3 comprises 15 residues. From germline, CDR1 is GTSNPN and CDR2 SVGIG (reference sequence). V was cut by 0 bases and J by 0 bases, with 9 bases left in between. The CDR3 region has the DNA TGTGCCTGGAGTGTACGCGGGGTCTCCTACAATGAGCAGTTCTTC. Encoded protein: CAWSVRGVSYNEQFF.

This rearrangement joins TRBV29-1 to TRBJ2-1, with D uncertain. The germline V and J ends were trimmed by 3 bases and 10 bases, with 10 bases remaining between them. Looked up from germline, CDR1 is SQVTM and CDR2 is ANQGSEA. The CDR3 has 11 residues. The CDR3 nucleotides are TGCAGCGTTGAGGCTCAAAAGGAGCAGTTCTTC. Its translation: CSVEAQKEQFF.

The chain uses TRBV12-3 or TRBV12-4 and TRBJ1-1, with unresolved D. This CDR3 is built from 13 residues. The V and J ends lost 3 bases and 3 bases respectively, with 8 bases between them. The CDR3 sequence is CASSFSGDTEAFF. DNA of the CDR3: TGTGCCAGCAGTTTTAGCGGGGACACTGAAGCTTTCTTT.

V gene TRBV27 combines with J gene TRBJ1-1; weak D call: TRBD1 (5 bases). The V and J ends lost 3 bases and 7 bases respectively, with 9 bases between them. The germline V gene encodes CDR1 MNHEY and CDR2 SMNVEV (reference sequence). This CDR3 has 12 amino acids. The CDR3 spells CASSFWGDEAFF. As DNA, the CDR3 is TGTGCCAGCAGTTTTTGGGGGGATGAAGCTTTCTTT.